Included here is one TCR beta chain sequence, with context. Its antigen is as yet unknown. The record originates from a study of vaccination and CD4 T cells after COVID-19. The length of the CDR3 is 14 residues. With V trimmed by 5 bases and J by 10 bases, 8 bases remained unmatched. Germline V gene sequence: CDR1 SGHTA, CDR2 FQGTGA. Treatment reported: approximately nine-day PBMC culture with coronavirus spike peptide pools or control peptides (ViraFEST assay). The Oncomine TCR Beta short-read assay was what sequenced the DNA obtained from cultured CD4+ T cells. TCRdb processed the PCR reads anew with MiXCR; each CDR3 protein has one entry. Of 9,500 to 15,000 distinct CDR3 sequences in the sample, around 50% are singletons; the top ten hold about 15%.

V is TRBV7-3 and J is TRBJ2-1; TRBD2 agrees at 10 bases. The source of this sequence is a human donor with COVID-19. The sample consisted of cultured CD4+ T cells from blood, taken after SARS-CoV-2 vaccination. CDR3: CASSGRTSGGEQFF. For the CDR3, the DNA is TGTGCCAGCAGCGGGCGGACTAGCGGAGGCGAGCAGTTCTTC.